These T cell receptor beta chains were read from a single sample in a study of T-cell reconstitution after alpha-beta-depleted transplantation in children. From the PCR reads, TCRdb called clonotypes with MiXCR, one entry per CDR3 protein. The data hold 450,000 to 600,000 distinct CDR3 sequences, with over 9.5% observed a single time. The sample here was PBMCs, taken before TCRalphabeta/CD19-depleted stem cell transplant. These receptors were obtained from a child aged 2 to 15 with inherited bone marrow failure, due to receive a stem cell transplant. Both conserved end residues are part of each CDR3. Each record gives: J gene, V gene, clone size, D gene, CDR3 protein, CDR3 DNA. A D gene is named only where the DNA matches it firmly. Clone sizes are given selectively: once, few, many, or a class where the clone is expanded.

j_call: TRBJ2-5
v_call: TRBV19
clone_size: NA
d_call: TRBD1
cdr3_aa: CASRPGGLSAETQYF
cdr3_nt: TGTGCCAGTAGGCCAGGGGGCCTTTCGGCGGAGACCCAGTACTTC

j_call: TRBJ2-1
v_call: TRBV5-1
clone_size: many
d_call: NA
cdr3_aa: CASSLAGGEQFF
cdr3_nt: TGCGCCAGCAGCTTGGCGGGCGGAGAGCAGTTCTTC

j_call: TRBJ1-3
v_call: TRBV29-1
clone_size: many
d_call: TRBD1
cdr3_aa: CSVEDGTGWGNTIYF
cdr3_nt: TGCAGCGTTGAAGATGGGACAGGGTGGGGAAACACCATATATTTT

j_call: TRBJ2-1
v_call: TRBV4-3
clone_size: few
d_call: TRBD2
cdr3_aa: CASSPREGAGVSGEQFF
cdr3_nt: TGCGCCAGCAGCCCCAGGGAAGGAGCGGGAGTCTCGGGTGAGCAGTTCTTC

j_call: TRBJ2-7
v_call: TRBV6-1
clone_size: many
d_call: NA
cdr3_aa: CASSLQMGTLGFYEQYF
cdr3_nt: TGTGCCAGCAGCTTGCAAATGGGGACACTAGGCTTCTACGAGCAGTACTTC

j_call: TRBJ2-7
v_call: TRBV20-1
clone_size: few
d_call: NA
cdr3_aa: CSAEEDTRYEQYF
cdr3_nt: TGCAGTGCCGAGGAGGACACGCGCTACGAGCAGTACTTC

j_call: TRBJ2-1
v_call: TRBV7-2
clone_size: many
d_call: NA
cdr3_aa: CASSSRARHQSYNDQFF
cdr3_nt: TGTGCCAGCAGCTCCCGAGCTCGGCACCAATCCTACAATGACCAGTTCTTC

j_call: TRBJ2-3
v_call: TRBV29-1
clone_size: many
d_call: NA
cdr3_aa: CSVEGITWDTQYF
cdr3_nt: TGCAGCGTTGAAGGGATTACCTGGGATACGCAGTATTTT

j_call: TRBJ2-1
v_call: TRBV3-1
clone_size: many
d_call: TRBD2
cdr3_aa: CASSQESGTSLHEQFF
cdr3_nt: TGTGCCAGCAGCCAAGAAAGTGGGACTAGTCTTCATGAGCAGTTCTTC

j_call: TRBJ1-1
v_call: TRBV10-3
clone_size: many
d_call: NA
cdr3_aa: CAISGTYRDTEAFF
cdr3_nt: TGTGCCATCAGCGGGACTTACAGGGACACTGAAGCTTTCTTT

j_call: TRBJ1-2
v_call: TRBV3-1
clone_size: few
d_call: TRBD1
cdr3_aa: CASSRLGQGEGYTF
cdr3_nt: TGTGCCAGCAGCCGATTAGGACAGGGAGAGGGCTACACCTTC

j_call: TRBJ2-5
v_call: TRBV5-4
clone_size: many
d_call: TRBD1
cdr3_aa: CASSAQPAGGETQYF
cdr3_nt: TGTGCCAGCAGCGCGCAACCGGCAGGGGGAGAGACCCAGTACTTC

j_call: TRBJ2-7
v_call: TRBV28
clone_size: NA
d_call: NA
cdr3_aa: CASSPLRDTGEQYF
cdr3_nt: TGTGCCAGCAGTCCTCTCCGGGACACGGGGGAGCAGTACTTC

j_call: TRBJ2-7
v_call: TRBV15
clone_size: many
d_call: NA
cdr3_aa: CATSRDRGIYEQYF
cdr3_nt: TGTGCCACCAGCAGAGATCGAGGGATCTACGAGCAGTACTTC

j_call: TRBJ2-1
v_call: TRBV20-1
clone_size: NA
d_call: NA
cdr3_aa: CSATQNEQFF
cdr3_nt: TGCAGTGCTACTCAGAATGAGCAGTTCTTC

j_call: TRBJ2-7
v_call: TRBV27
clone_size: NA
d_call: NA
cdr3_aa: CASSRWMSPAYEQYF
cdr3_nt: TGTGCCAGCAGCCGCTGGATGAGTCCAGCCTACGAGCAGTACTTC

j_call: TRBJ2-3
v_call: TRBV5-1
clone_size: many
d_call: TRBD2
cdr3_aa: CASSQGTSGLTDTQYF
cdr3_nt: TGCGCCAGCAGCCAAGGGACTAGCGGGTTAACAGATACGCAGTATTTT

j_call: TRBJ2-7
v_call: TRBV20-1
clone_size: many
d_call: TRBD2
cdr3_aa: CSAEGTSGSSYEQYF
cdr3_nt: TGCAGTGCTGAGGGGACTAGCGGGAGCTCCTACGAGCAGTACTTC